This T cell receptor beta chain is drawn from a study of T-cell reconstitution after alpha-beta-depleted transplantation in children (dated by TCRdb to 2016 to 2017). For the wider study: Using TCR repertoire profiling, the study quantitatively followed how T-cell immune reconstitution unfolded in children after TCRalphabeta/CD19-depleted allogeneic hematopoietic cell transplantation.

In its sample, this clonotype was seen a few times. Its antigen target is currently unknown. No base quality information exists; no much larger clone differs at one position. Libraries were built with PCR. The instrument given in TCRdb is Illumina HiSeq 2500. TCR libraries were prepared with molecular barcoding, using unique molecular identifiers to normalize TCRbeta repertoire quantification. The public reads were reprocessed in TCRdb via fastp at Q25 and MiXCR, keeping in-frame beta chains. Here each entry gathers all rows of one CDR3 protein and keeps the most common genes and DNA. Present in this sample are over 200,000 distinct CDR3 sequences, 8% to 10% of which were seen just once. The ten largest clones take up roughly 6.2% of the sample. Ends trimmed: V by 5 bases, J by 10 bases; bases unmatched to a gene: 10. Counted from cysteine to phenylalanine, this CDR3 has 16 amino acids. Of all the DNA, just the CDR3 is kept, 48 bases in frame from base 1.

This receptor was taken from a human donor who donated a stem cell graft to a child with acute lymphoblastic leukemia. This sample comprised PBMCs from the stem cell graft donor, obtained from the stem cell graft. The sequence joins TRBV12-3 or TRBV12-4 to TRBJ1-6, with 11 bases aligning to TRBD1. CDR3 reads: CASSIGTGGGKSPLHF. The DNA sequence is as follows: TGTGCCAGCAGTATCGGGACAGGGGGTGGAAAGTCACCCCTCCACTTT.